This TCR beta chain was retrieved from a study of response to subunit inactivated influenza vaccine. Study-wide points: The authors proposed limited new T cell recruitment per seasonal influenza vaccination.

V gave up 3 bases and J gave up 1 base; unmatched junction bases: 10. The CDR3 contains 18 residues. Germline V gene lookup returns CDR1 LGHNA and CDR2 YSLEER. This clonotype was found a few times. Its antigen is not known. Using its own MiXCR run on the RT-PCR reads, TCRdb lists one record per CDR3 protein. The sample comprises a few hundred thousand distinct CDR3 sequences, about 15% of which are singletons, and around 10% rests with the top ten. This TCR was sampled from a man aged 50 to 59 who received an inactivated influenza vaccine. The sequencing used PBMCs from blood, collected approximately 13 days after vaccination. V and J are TRBV4-3 and TRBJ2-2, with 8 bases that match TRBD2. CDR3 amino acids: CASSQGFGLAGNTGELFF. For the CDR3, the DNA is TGCGCCAGCAGCCAGGGTTTTGGGCTAGCGGGGAACACCGGGGAGCTGTTTTTT.